This paragraph covers one TCR beta chain sequence. This record comes from a study of blood T cell repertoires in COVID-19. Background on the study: Donors in the United States, Italy and Spain gave samples during acute or convalescent COVID-19. T cells, B-cell-depleted T cells, or PBMCs supplied cDNA or gDNA.

Trimming cost V 6 bases and J 8 bases; bases outside gene matches: 8. The CDR3 consists of 14 residues. The germline V gene has CDR1 SEHNR and CDR2 FQNEAQ (reference sequence). The authors' processing: Cell counts per sample came from amplifying reference gene primers. Repertoires were generated with immunoSEQ multiplex PCR, while TCRdb's copy carries only in-frame clones and drops some. The DNA was the basis for D and trimming; V, J and clone size are from that table. This sample has over 100,000 clones; about 90% occur once, and the top ten carry over 2%. The TCR originated in a man aged 50 to 59 with active COVID-19. This chain links TRBV7-9 with TRBJ2-4, with 9 bases identical to TRBD1. Material for sequencing was peripheral blood. For the CDR3, the DNA is TGTGCCAGCAGGGCGGGACAGGGAAGAGACATTCAGTACTTC. Translating it yields CASRAGQGRDIQYF.